These T cell receptor beta chains were read from a single sample in a study of T cells in Graves' hyperthyroidism and ophthalmopathy. TCRdb ran MiXCR on the multiplex PCR reads and lists one entry per CDR3 protein. The table shows some 350,000 distinct CDR3 sequences, with 15% occurring only once. The specimen sequenced was blood. The receptors here all came from a woman aged 60-75 years with Graves' ophthalmopathy. The CDR3 runs from the conserved cysteine through the conserved F or W. D genes are given only for firm matches. Expanded clones get a size class; other rows say once, few or many, or leave the size out.

d_call	clone_size	v_call	j_call	cdr3_nt	cdr3_aa
NA	many	TRBV29-1	TRBJ2-1	TGCAGCGTGGGGAATAAGGGTACGATCACTGAGCAGTTCTTC	CSVGNKGTITEQFF
TRBD1	once	TRBV28	TRBJ2-1	TGTGCCAGCAGTGGGACAGAATCCTACAATGAGCAGTTCTTC	CASSGTESYNEQFF
TRBD2	many	TRBV2	TRBJ2-5	TGTGCCAGCAGTGCCCGAGCGGGAGGGCAAGAGACCCAGTACTTC	CASSARAGGQETQYF
TRBD2	many	TRBV11-2	TRBJ2-1	TGTGCCAGCAGCTTGGGACTAGCGGGAGGGCCGGGTTTAGAAAATGAGCAGTTCTTC	CASSLGLAGGPGLENEQFF
TRBD2	few	TRBV7-9	TRBJ2-5	TGTGCCAGCAGCTTAAAGCGGGAGGGCCCTCAGTACTTC	CASSLKREGPQYF
TRBD1	NA	TRBV7-8	TRBJ2-1	TGTGCCAGCAACTCGGGACAGGGGGTTTACAATGAGCAGTTCTTC	CASNSGQGVYNEQFF
NA	many	TRBV4-1	TRBJ2-7	TGCGCCAGCAGCCAAGAGCGGAGAGAAACCTACGAGCAGTACTTC	CASSQERRETYEQYF
TRBD1	many	TRBV5-6	TRBJ2-2	TGTGCCAGCAGCACTACGACAGGGGGCAGGGGCGGAGTGGTTTTTGCCGGGGAGCTGTTTTTT	CASSTTTGGRGGVVFAGELFF
NA	many	TRBV28	TRBJ2-7	TGTGCCAGCTCCTTAGGGACCGGGGGCAGGGAGCAGTACTTC	CASSLGTGGREQYF
TRBD2	many	TRBV20-1	TRBJ2-3	TGCAGTGCTAGGCGGGAGAGACGCACAGATACGCAGTATTTT	CSARRERRTDTQYF
TRBD2	many	TRBV28	TRBJ2-2	TGTGCCAGCAACCCACCGAAAGGACTAGCGGCCACCGGGGAGCTGTTTTTT	CASNPPKGLAATGELFF
NA	few	TRBV12-3/TRBV12-4	TRBJ1-2	TGTGCCAGCAGTCCGGCTGGGGGGGGCGTTTATGGCTACACCTTC	CASSPAGGGVYGYTF
TRBD2	NA	TRBV2	TRBJ2-2	TGTGCCAGCAGTGCCGCTAGCGGGAGGCGCACCGGGGAGCTGTTTTTT	CASSAASGRRTGELFF
NA	many	TRBV5-1	TRBJ2-6	TGCGCCAGCAGCGTTGTGGGGGCTGGGGCCAACGTCCTGACTTTC	CASSVVGAGANVLTF
NA	few	TRBV7-9	TRBJ2-1	TGTGCCAGCAGCCCGGGGACGGACTACAATGAGCAGTTCTTC	CASSPGTDYNEQFF
NA	many	TRBV20-1	TRBJ1-1	TGCAGTGCTAGAGATATGGGGAAAGCGACTGAAGCTTTCTTT	CSARDMGKATEAFF
NA	many	TRBV28	TRBJ1-2	TGTGCCAGCAGTTTTGGGGGGGGCGGGAGCTATGGCTACACCTTC	CASSFGGGGSYGYTF
NA	many	TRBV28	TRBJ1-2	TGTGCCAGCAAAATCCTAGGGGACTATGGCTACACCTTC	CASKILGDYGYTF
TRBD1	many	TRBV9	TRBJ2-5	TGTGCCAGCAGCCGGACAGGGGTGTCCCAAGAGACCCAGTACTTC	CASSRTGVSQETQYF
TRBD2	many	TRBV7-2	TRBJ2-7	TGTGCCAGCACCTTTAGCGGGGGAACTGCCTACGAGCAGTACTTC	CASTFSGGTAYEQYF
TRBD2	NA	TRBV19	TRBJ2-7	TGTGCCAGTAGTAGGCCCCTGGCGGGAGAATCCTACGAGCAGCACTTC	CASSRPLAGESYEQHF
TRBD1	many	TRBV12-3/TRBV12-4	TRBJ2-7	TGTGCCAGCAGCACCCGACAGGGCGCCTACGAGCAGTACTTC	CASSTRQGAYEQYF
TRBD1	many	TRBV27	TRBJ1-2	TGTGCCAGCAGGGCCGGGACAGGGGCCTTCAGCACCTTC	CASRAGTGAFSTF
TRBD1	NA	TRBV28	TRBJ2-7	TGTGCCAGCAGTTTGGAACAGGGGTTCTACGAGCAGTACTTC	CASSLEQGFYEQYF
NA	NA	TRBV2	TRBJ2-1	TGTGCCAGCGGGCCGGGACAGGGAATTAGCGGGACCGACAATGAGCAGTTCTTC	CASGPGQGISGTDNEQFF
TRBD1	many	TRBV28	TRBJ2-2	TGTGCCAGCAGTTCGCCTGCCGGGACAGGGATCACCGGGGAGCTGTTTTTT	CASSSPAGTGITGELFF
NA	NA	TRBV6-1	TRBJ2-2	TGTGCCAGCAGTGAAGTTGGGGGGGGGGAGCTGTTTTTT	CASSEVGGGELFF
TRBD2	many	TRBV6-2/TRBV6-3	TRBJ2-7	TGTGCCAGCAGCCGCCCCACTAGCGGTCAATTCTACGAGCAGTACTTC	CASSRPTSGQFYEQYF
NA	many	TRBV6-1	TRBJ2-7	TGTGCCAGCAGTGATCTTGGACAAGCCTACGAGCAGTACTTC	CASSDLGQAYEQYF
NA	NA	TRBV7-9	TRBJ2-3	TGTGCCAGCAGCTTAGGTGACGCGCTGGATACGCAGTATTTT	CASSLGDALDTQYF
TRBD1	many	TRBV2	TRBJ1-4	TGTGCCAGCGGTCGGGACAGTTTAAATGAAAAACTGTTTTTT	CASGRDSLNEKLFF
NA	few	TRBV3-1	TRBJ1-5	TGTGCCAGCAGCCATTCAGCGTGGGGGGATCAGCCCCAGCATTTT	CASSHSAWGDQPQHF
TRBD2	many	TRBV7-2	TRBJ2-3	TGTGCCAGCAGCGTCAACCCCGGGGGGGGGGTTACACAGTATTTT	CASSVNPGGGVTQYF
NA	many	TRBV27	TRBJ1-1	TGTGCCAGCAGGAAGACGGGGGACACTGAAGCTTTCTTT	CASRKTGDTEAFF
NA	few	TRBV4-1	TRBJ2-5	TGCGCCAGCAGCCAAGACCACCCGGGACCCCAAGAGACCCAGTACTTC	CASSQDHPGPQETQYF
NA	many	TRBV11-3	TRBJ2-2	TGTGCCAGCAGCTTGGGGGGGACAGCCACCGGGGAGCTGTTTTTT	CASSLGGTATGELFF
TRBD2	many	TRBV27	TRBJ2-7	TGTGCCAGCAGTTTCCGGCCTAGCGGGAACGAGCAGTACTTC	CASSFRPSGNEQYF
NA	many	TRBV6-1	TRBJ1-2	TGTGCCAGCAGTCTGGACAGTCACTATGGCTACACCTTC	CASSLDSHYGYTF
TRBD2	many	TRBV20-1	TRBJ2-1	TGCAGTGCTAGAGGGCCCGGACTAGCAGATTACAATGAGCAGTTCTTC	CSARGPGLADYNEQFF
NA	few	TRBV2	TRBJ2-5	TGTGCCAGCGGGGGGAGGGGGCGTGGGGAGACCCAGTACTTC	CASGGRGRGETQYF
NA	many	TRBV28	TRBJ2-1	TGTGCCAGCACCACCTTTCGAACCCCCAGGGAAGGTGAGCAGTTCTTC	CASTTFRTPREGEQFF
NA	many	TRBV19	TRBJ1-1	TGTGCCAGCAGACAGTCACCCTACACTGAAGCTTTCTTT	CASRQSPYTEAFF
TRBD2	many	TRBV11-2	TRBJ2-1	TGTGCCACCGGACTAGCGGGAAGGGATGAGCAGTTCTTC	CATGLAGRDEQFF
TRBD2	many	TRBV20-1	TRBJ2-1	TGCAGTGCTGGACTAGCGGGAGGGATGGATGAGCAGTTCTTC	CSAGLAGGMDEQFF
TRBD1	few	TRBV29-1	TRBJ2-4	TGCAGCGTTGGGACAGGGGGCACCAAAAACATTCAGTACTTC	CSVGTGGTKNIQYF